The present T cell receptor beta chain was sequenced within a study of blood T cell repertoires in COVID-19. Study-wide context: PBMCs, B-cell-depleted T cells, or T cells were the source of the cDNA or gDNA that made up the material.

The germline V gene encodes CDR1 KGHDR and CDR2 SFDVKD. Trimming cost V 2 bases and J 9 bases; bases outside gene matches: 8. This CDR3 has 15 amino acids. Generated by immunoSEQ multiplex PCR, the TCRdb table keeps only in-frame clones and is missing some. In the table there are under 300,000 clones, about 86% of which are singletons. This sequence was found in a man younger than 35 with active or convalescent COVID-19. This chain connects TRBV24-1 to TRBJ2-1; 8 bases map to TRBD1. What was sequenced was peripheral blood. The CDR3 reads CATSDSRTGFREQFF. DNA for the CDR3: TGTGCCACCAGTGATTCCAGGACAGGGTTTCGTGAGCAGTTCTTC.